Presented here are 27 T cell receptor beta chains from one specimen sequenced in a study of identifying expanded T cells in peripheral blood. TCRdb keeps only in-frame clones here, not all; method: immunoSEQ multiplex PCR. The data show approximately 100,000 clones, around nine tenths seen once. Material: blood. These receptors originate from a person aged 18-69 years in good health.

J is TRBJ2-3 and V is TRBV7-9; 8 bases map to TRBD2. This CDR3 has 14 amino acids. The V segment lost 4 bases and the J segment 5 bases; nucleotides outside the gene matches: 5. Germline V lookup: CDR1 SEHNR, CDR2 FQNEAQ (reference sequence). The CDR3 DNA sequence: TGTGCCAGCAGCTGGAGCGGGGGCGTAGATACGCAGTATTTT. Translated, it gives CASSWSGGVDTQYF.

The rearrangement links TRBV6-5 to TRBJ1-2; D is unresolved. V lost 2 bases, J lost 7 bases, and 14 bases lay in between. CDR1 is MNHEY and CDR2 is SVGAGI in the germline V gene. This CDR3 contains 14 residues. CDR3 region: CASSYDGVTGGYTF. CDR3 bases: TGTGCCAGCAGTTACGACGGGGTAACGGGTGGCTACACCTTC.

CDR3 loop: CASSPRFFGDTGELFF. The DNA of the CDR3 is TGTGCCAGCAGCCCACGGTTTTTCGGGGACACCGGGGAGCTGTTTTTT. This chain connects TRBV7-8 to TRBJ2-2, with D perhaps TRBD2 (5 bases). CDR3 length: 16 amino acids. Trimming removed 5 bases at V and 3 bases at J, with 16 bases between. Germline assignment: CDR1 SGHVS and CDR2 FQNEAQ.

The rearrangement links TRBV6-1 to TRBJ1-5; 9 bases map to TRBD1. The CDR3 has 16 residues. Per the germline V gene, CDR1 is MNHNS and CDR2 is SASEGT. Trimming took 3 bases from V and 7 from J; bases not matched to a gene: 10. The CDR3 protein is CASSDRTGGRGQPQHF. The CDR3 nucleotides read TGTGCCAGCAGTGACCGAACAGGGGGCCGGGGACAGCCCCAGCATTTT.

This rearrangement joins TRBV7-9 to TRBJ2-3; 8 positions match TRBD2. The V segment lost 5 bases and the J segment 3 bases; nucleotides outside the gene matches: 10. The germline V gene has CDR1 SEHNR and CDR2 FQNEAQ (reference sequence). The CDR3 contains 16 residues. The CDR3 coding sequence is TGTGCCAGCAGCCCTCCGGGGGGGGCCGATACAGATACGCAGTATTTT. It codes for CASSPPGGADTDTQYF.

The sample holds a few counts of this clone. The DNA of the CDR3 is TGCGCCAGCACCTCACGTCAGCCCCAGCATTTT. Translated: CASTSRQPQHF. The chain joins TRBV5-1 to TRBJ1-5; D is unresolved. This CDR3 comprises 11 residues. V lost 6 bases and J lost 6, with 7 bases in between. The V gene's germline CDR1 is SGHRS and CDR2 YFSETQ.

This clone was seen more than once but under ten times. The chain employs TRBV6-1 and TRBJ1-1; the D gene is possibly TRBD1 (5 bases). V was shortened by 0 bases and J by 4 bases, with 15 bases between the two germline ends. CDR1 is MNHNS and CDR2 is SASEGT in the germline V gene. The length of the CDR3 is 16 residues. The CDR3 coding sequence is TGTGCCAGCAGTGAAGCGAATTGGGGGAGGGGCACTGAAGCTTTCTTT. Translation gives CASSEANWGRGTEAFF.

This chain joins TRBV2 and TRBJ1-1; no definite D call. Trimming cost V 7 bases and J 4 bases, with 16 bases left between them. Germline assignment: CDR1 SNHLY and CDR2 FYNNEI. This CDR3 has 14 amino acids. CDR3 loop: CASKDRVGFTEAFF. The CDR3 DNA follows: TGTGCCAGCAAAGATCGTGTGGGTTTCACTGAAGCTTTCTTT.

The genes are TRBV19 and TRBJ2-7; TRBD1 aligns across 8 bases. This CDR3 has 14 amino acids. Trimming cost V 3 bases and J 3 bases; bases outside gene matches: 4. Germline V gene data show CDR1 as LNHDA and CDR2 as SQIVND (reference sequence). The CDR3 region is CASSMTGAFYEQYF. As DNA, the CDR3 is TGTGCCAGTAGTATGACAGGGGCCTTCTACGAGCAGTACTTC.

CDR3 bases: TGTGCCAGCAGATTAAACGTCGCGGGCAGGGGGGACACCTTC. It yields the protein CASRLNVAGRGDTF. The rearrangement joins TRBV7-2 to TRBJ1-2, with 7 positions matching TRBD1. V shed 6 bases, J shed 12 bases, and the junction held 16 bases outside the gene matches. The CDR3 spans 14 residues. Germline values: CDR1 SGHTA, CDR2 FQGNSA.

The chain joins TRBV6-1 to TRBJ1-1; D is possibly TRBD1 (6 bases). Trimming shortened V by 4 bases and J by 1 base, and 16 bases separated the two germline ends. The CDR3 covers 16 residues. Per germline, CDR1 MNHNS and CDR2 SASEGT. CDR3: CASSGPGGLTNTEAFF. CDR3 in DNA: TGTGCCAGCAGTGGCCCCGGGGGGCTGACGAACACTGAAGCTTTCTTT.

This chain links TRBV6-1 with TRBJ2-7; 11 nucleotides align to TRBD2. Trimming cost V 2 bases and J 0 bases; bases outside gene matches: 0. The length of the CDR3 is 15 residues. CDR1 MNHNS and CDR2 SASEGT come from the germline V gene. CDR3: CASSELAGGSYEQYF. As DNA, the CDR3 is TGTGCCAGCAGTGAACTAGCGGGGGGCTCCTACGAGCAGTACTTC.

V and J are TRBV4-1 and TRBJ2-2; 8 nucleotides agree with TRBD1. Germline V gene sequence: CDR1 MGHRA, CDR2 YSYEKL. The CDR3 is 15 amino acids. V was pared by 4 bases and J by 4 bases, with 5 bases of the junction left unmatched. Here the CDR3 reads CASSRQTGVTGELFF. The DNA of the CDR3 is TGCGCCAGCAGCCGGCAGACAGGGGTCACCGGGGAGCTGTTTTTT.

The chain uses TRBV7-8 and TRBJ2-5, with D possibly being TRBD2 (7 bases). V lost 6 bases and J 4 bases, leaving 21 bases between the germline ends. This CDR3 has 16 amino acids. Germline assignment: CDR1 SGHVS and CDR2 FQNEAQ. The CDR3 DNA sequence: TGTGCCAGCAGTATCTCTGGGGGGGCCGTCCCAGAGACCCAGTACTTC. This codes for CASSISGGAVPETQYF.

Regarding this clone: The sample holds other DNA sequences that translate to the same CDR3. V gene TRBV6-4 combines with J gene TRBJ1-2, with D possibly being TRBD1 (5 bases). V was pared by 6 bases and J by 2 bases, with 10 bases between. The germline CDR1 and CDR2 sequences are MRHNA and SNTAGT. The CDR3 covers 13 residues. The CDR3 DNA reads as TGTGCCAGCAGACAAGGGGCGAACTATGGCTACACCTTC. Its translation is CASRQGANYGYTF.

The chain recombines TRBV6-5 with TRBJ1-1; D unclear. The CDR3 extends over 13 amino acids. The V and J ends lost 2 bases and 1 base respectively, with 5 bases between them. Germline V gene sequence: CDR1 MNHEY, CDR2 SVGAGI. The CDR3, as DNA: TGTGCCAGCAGTTACGGCGGGAACACTGAAGCTTTCTTT. It codes for CASSYGGNTEAFF.

J is TRBJ1-3 and V is TRBV13, with D perhaps TRBD1 (6 bases). The CDR3 extends over 13 amino acids. Germline lookup yields CDR1 PRHDT and CDR2 FYEKMQ (reference sequence). V was clipped by 8 bases and J by 6 bases, with 14 bases between them. CDR3 region: CASGGGSLNTIYF. CDR3 DNA sequence: TGTGCCAGCGGAGGGGGGTCCTTAAACACCATATATTTT.

The V call is TRBV19, the J call TRBJ1-1; TRBD1 aligns across 9 bases. Unmatched junction bases numbered 4, after V lost 4 bases and J lost 7 bases. This CDR3 comprises 13 residues. The germline CDR1 and CDR2 sequences are LNHDA and SQIVND (reference sequence). CDR3 DNA: TGTGCCAGTAGTACCACAGGGGGCCGTGAAGCTTTCTTT. Translation: CASSTTGGREAFF.

The V call is TRBV29-1, the J call TRBJ2-2; possible D gene TRBD1, 5 bases. In germline, CDR1 is SQVTM, CDR2 ANQGSEA. This CDR3 is 15 amino acids long. V dropped 2 bases and J dropped 5 bases, with 15 bases sitting between them. This CDR3 is CSVENRAGPTGELFF. The CDR3 nucleotides are TGCAGCGTTGAAAACCGTGCAGGGCCAACCGGGGAGCTGTTTTTT.

This chain joins TRBV28 and TRBJ1-6; D gene unclear. Trimming took 5 bases from V and 4 from J, leaving 18 bases between them. The CDR3 is made up of 17 amino acids. Germline V gene sequence: CDR1 MDHEN, CDR2 SYDVKM. The CDR3 coding sequence is TGTGCCAGCAGTCCCCGCGGTCTAGGCGGGTATAATTCACCCCTCCACTTT. Translation: CASSPRGLGGYNSPLHF.

The chain couples TRBV7-2 to TRBJ2-1, with 11 bases that match TRBD2. Germline CDR1 SGHTA, CDR2 FQGNSA. V dropped 7 bases and J dropped 7; count of bases not matched to a gene: 9. This CDR3 has 15 amino acids. CDR3 in DNA: TGTGCCAGCACTCTTAGCGGGGGGGCGGATAATGAGCAGTTCTTC. This encodes CASTLSGGADNEQFF.

The chain has TRBV6-5 and TRBJ2-7; weak D call: TRBD2 (5 bases). The CDR3 consists of 14 residues. Looked up from germline, CDR1 is MNHEY and CDR2 is SVGAGI. Trimming removed 2 bases at V and 2 bases at J, with 10 bases between. The CDR3 bases are TGTGCCAGCAGTTACCAAGCGGTAACCTACGAGCAGTACTTC. It codes for CASSYQAVTYEQYF.

The chain combines TRBV27 with TRBJ2-2; D possibly uses TRBD1 or TRBD2 (5 bases each). Trimming left V 3 bases short and J 2 bases short, with 19 bases between. The CDR3 totals 18 residues. Germline V lookup: CDR1 MNHEY, CDR2 SMNVEV (reference sequence). In DNA form, the CDR3 reads TGTGCCAGCAGTTTCTTTCGCCGAGGGACGAACAACACCGGGGAGCTGTTTTTT. Translating it yields CASSFFRRGTNNTGELFF.

This rearrangement joins TRBV6-5 to TRBJ1-6; D might be TRBD1 (6 bases). CDR3 length equals 15 residues. V lost 4 bases, J lost 6 bases, and 13 bases lay in between. The germline gives CDR1 MNHEY, CDR2 SVGAGI. The CDR3 bases are TGTGCCAGCAGTTCCACAGGGTCGGGTAATTCACCCCTCCACTTT. Translating it yields CASSSTGSGNSPLHF.

The chain employs TRBV6-6 and TRBJ1-5; D not certain. Trimming took 0 bases from V and 7 from J, leaving 10 bases between them. The CDR3 contains 14 residues. CDR1 and CDR2 (germline): MNHNY, SVGAGI (reference sequence). CDR3 amino acids: CASSYSRFGQPQHF. Here the CDR3 DNA reads TGTGCCAGCAGTTACTCGAGGTTCGGGCAGCCCCAGCATTTT.

The rearrangement links TRBV4-1 to TRBJ2-7; TRBD2 matches 10 bases. Germline trimming cut 0 bases from V and 4 bases from J; bases unmatched to any gene: 9. The CDR3 runs 17 residues. CDR1 and CDR2 (germline): MGHRA, YSYEKL. The CDR3 DNA sequence: TGCGCCAGCAGCCAAGAGGCTAGCGGGGGCCCTAGTTACGAGCAGTACTTC. Its translation: CASSQEASGGPSYEQYF.

The chain recombines TRBV7-9 with TRBJ2-3; D could derive from TRBD1 or TRBD2 (6 bases each). CDR3 size: 17 residues. V was pared by 2 bases and J by 2 bases, with 17 bases between. Looked up from germline, CDR1 is SEHNR and CDR2 is FQNEAQ (reference sequence). CDR3 sequence reads: CASSLKGGHQNTDTQYF. The DNA for the CDR3 is TGTGCCAGCAGCTTAAAGGGGGGACACCAGAACACAGATACGCAGTATTTT.